This record concerns one T cell receptor (beta chain) sequence. All of the donors resided in Nashville, Tennessee, and each was a Caucasian adult. The split of CD4+ cells yielded CD45RA+ naive and CD45RA-negative memory subsets. The data were obtained in a study of shared clonotypes between healthy human individuals. Losses at the gene ends were 4 bases for V and 6 bases for J; bases not matched to a gene: 9. Germline V lookup: CDR1 MNHEY, CDR2 SMNVEV (reference sequence). CDR3 length equals 15 residues. Only in-frame clones appear in the TCRdb table, and some are missing; sequencing was by immunoSEQ multiplex PCR. The sample lists just over 2,000,000 clones, 90% to 95% occurring once.

The TCR sequence derives from a man between 18 and 29 years old in good health. This sequence joins TRBV27 and TRBJ1-2, with TRBD1 identical over 9 bases. Sequences were obtained from naive CD4+ T cells sorted from blood. Subset in this sample: CD45RA+ positively selected. In DNA, the CDR3 is TGTGCCAGCAGTTACCGGGACAGGGCTTCTAATGGCTACACCTTC. Amino acids: CASSYRDRASNGYTF.